These 25 T cell receptor beta chains originate from one sample sequenced in a study of blood T cell repertoires in COVID-19. Sequencing was performed with immunoSEQ multiplex PCR; in TCRdb, only in-frame clones are kept and a portion is missing. The table records about 380,000 clones, 89% of them present only once. Sequencing input: peripheral blood. These receptors came from a middle-aged man with acute or convalescent COVID-19.

V is TRBV6-6 and J is TRBJ2-5, with 11 bases fitting TRBD2. CDR3 size: 15 residues. Unmatched junction bases numbered 6, after V lost 8 bases and J lost 1 base. The V gene's germline CDR1 is MNHNY and CDR2 SVGAGI (reference sequence). CDR3 nucleotide sequence: TGTGCCAGCGGTACTAGCGGGAGAAGCCAAGAGACCCAGTACTTC. This codes for CASGTSGRSQETQYF.

The chain employs TRBV5-1 and TRBJ1-2; 8 positions match TRBD1. V dropped 4 bases and J dropped 3; count of bases not matched to a gene: 11. Looked up from germline, CDR1 is SGHRS and CDR2 is YFSETQ. This CDR3 is 16 amino acids long. The CDR3 protein is CASSPQPDRADYGYTF. In DNA, the CDR3 is TGCGCCAGCAGCCCGCAACCGGACAGGGCCGACTATGGCTACACCTTC.

The chain uses TRBV7-9 and TRBJ2-5; tentative D call: TRBD2 (6 bases). Trimming pared 8 bases from V and 4 bases from J, leaving 14 bases between. Per the germline V gene, CDR1 is SEHNR and CDR2 is FQNEAQ (reference sequence). The CDR3 sequence is 13 residues long. CDR3 nucleotide sequence: TGTGCCAGCGGCTGGGGGGTTGGAGAGACCCAGTACTTC. This encodes CASGWGVGETQYF.

This clone was seen a single time. DNA of the CDR3: TGCAGCGCCCAAGCAGCGGGGAACTATGGCTACACCTTC. Its translation is CSAQAAGNYGYTF. V and J are TRBV29-1 and TRBJ1-2; no definite D call. The CDR3 totals 13 residues. The V gene lost 7 bases and the J gene lost 2 bases, with 14 bases spanning the gap. Germline lookup yields CDR1 SQVTM and CDR2 ANQGSEA.

V gene TRBV9 combines with J gene TRBJ1-2, with a weak D call TRBD1 (5 bases). Per the germline V gene, CDR1 is SGDLS and CDR2 is YYNGEE. V was shortened by 1 base and J by 4 bases, with 8 bases between the two germline ends. The CDR3 contains 13 residues. This CDR3 reads CASSVTGSYGYTF. The CDR3 DNA follows: TGTGCCAGCAGCGTAACAGGCTCCTATGGCTACACCTTC.

This chain links TRBV5-1 with TRBJ1-6, with TRBD1 identical over 7 bases. V shed 4 bases, J shed 9 bases, and the junction held 7 bases outside the gene matches. The length of the CDR3 is 14 residues. The germline CDR1 and CDR2 sequences are SGHRS and YFSETQ. The CDR3 sequence: CASSLTGYGSPLHF. For the CDR3, the DNA is TGCGCCAGCAGCCTGACAGGGTATGGTTCACCCCTCCACTTT.

V usage is TRBV9 and J usage is TRBJ2-1; 7 bases line up with TRBD1. The CDR3 loop spans 13 amino acids. Germline values: CDR1 SGDLS, CDR2 YYNGEE. V was pared by 9 bases and J by 4 bases, with 7 bases of the junction left unmatched. CDR3 nucleotides: TGTGCCACCGGGACAGAGACTTACAATGAGCAGTTCTTC. This translates into CATGTETYNEQFF.

The rearrangement links TRBV9 to TRBJ1-5; D possibly corresponds to TRBD1 (5 bases). The CDR3 is 14 residues long. From germline, CDR1 is SGDLS and CDR2 YYNGEE. V shed 0 bases and J shed 5 bases, with 9 bases lying between them. CDR3 nucleotide sequence: TGTGCCAGCAGCGTAGATCCCAGGGATCAGCCCCAGCATTTT. Encoded protein: CASSVDPRDQPQHF.

This chain uses TRBV5-4 with TRBJ2-3; TRBD2 aligns across 9 bases. Germline-derived CDR1 and CDR2 are SGHNT and YYREEE (reference sequence). This CDR3 is 14 amino acids long. With V trimmed by 4 bases and J by 4 bases, 4 bases remained unmatched. This chain's CDR3 is CASSPRTSADTQYF. CDR3 nucleotides: TGTGCCAGCAGCCCGCGGACTAGCGCAGATACGCAGTATTTT.

The chain couples TRBV19 to TRBJ2-2; 14 nucleotides align to TRBD2. Losses at the gene ends were 8 bases for V and 4 bases for J; bases not matched to a gene: 24. CDR1 LNHDA and CDR2 SQIVND come from the germline V gene (reference sequence). The CDR3 is 22 residues long. As DNA, the CDR3 is TGTGCCAGTTTTGGGGGGAGGGCCCGGGGACTAGCGGGAGCAAGGGGCACCGGGGAGCTGTTTTTT. Translating gives CASFGGRARGLAGARGTGELFF.

The chain couples TRBV29-1 to TRBJ2-7; 10 bases line up with TRBD1. This CDR3 has 15 amino acids. CDR1 is SQVTM, CDR2 ANQGSEA, per germline. After removal of 1 base from V and 3 bases from J, the junction contained 6 bases not matched to a gene. The CDR3 loop is CSVEGRQGANYEQYF. CDR3 nucleotides: TGCAGCGTTGAAGGAAGACAGGGGGCCAACTACGAGCAGTACTTC.

The chain carries TRBV10-2 and TRBJ1-3; unclear D gene. Germline CDR1 and CDR2: WSHSY and SAAADI. Trimming shortened V by 4 bases and J by 0 bases, and 13 bases separated the two germline ends. The CDR3 runs 16 residues. The CDR3 DNA follows: TGCGCCAGCAGTGTGTCGGCACCCTTCTCTGGAAACACCATATATTTT. Protein sequence: CASSVSAPFSGNTIYF.

The rearrangement joins TRBV2 to TRBJ1-6, with D possibly TRBD1 on 5 matching bases. Germline CDR1 reads SNHLY; CDR2 reads FYNNEI. The CDR3 is 17 amino acids. The V end lost 7 bases, the J end lost 3 bases, and 19 bases lay between the germline ends. This CDR3 reads CASNPNAGLGYNSPLHF. CDR3 DNA: TGTGCCAGCAACCCGAACGCAGGGCTCGGCTATAATTCACCCCTCCACTTT.

The chain is built from TRBV7-2 and TRBJ1-5, with unresolved D. This CDR3 is 14 amino acids long. V was trimmed by 4 bases and J by 0 bases, leaving 7 bases between them. Germline V CDR1 and CDR2: SGHTA, FQGNSA. CDR3 amino acids: CASSYSYSNQPQHF. CDR3 sequence (DNA): TGTGCCAGCAGCTACAGCTATAGCAATCAGCCCCAGCATTTT.

The V call is TRBV9, the J call TRBJ1-6; a possible D gene is TRBD1 (5 bases). Trimming removed 4 bases at V and 5 bases at J, with 10 bases between. The CDR3 is 14 amino acids. The germline V gene encodes CDR1 SGDLS and CDR2 YYNGEE. DNA for the CDR3: TGTGCCAGCAGCCCGAGGACAAATAATTCACCCCTCCACTTT. It specifies CASSPRTNNSPLHF.

This chain links TRBV18 with TRBJ1-2; D ambiguous. This CDR3 has 13 amino acids. The V end was cut by 3 bases, the J end by 5 bases, with 10 bases between. CDR1 and CDR2 (germline): KGHSH, LQKENI. This CDR3 is CASSPGETYGYTF. CDR3 nucleotides: TGTGCCAGCTCACCCGGGGAGACTTATGGCTACACCTTC.

This clone was seen just once. The chain joins TRBV6-2 or TRBV6-3 to TRBJ2-6; no firm D call. From germline, CDR1 is MNHEY and CDR2 SVGEGT. Deletions cut 2 bases from V and 1 base from J, with 6 bases between. The CDR3 consists of 15 residues. CDR3 DNA: TGTGCCAGCAGTTACCTCGTATCTGGGGCCAACGTCCTGACTTTC. This gives the protein CASSYLVSGANVLTF.

This clone was counted a few times. The chain carries TRBV12-3 or TRBV12-4 and TRBJ1-5; D remains unclear. The CDR3 extends over 13 amino acids. The V end lost 3 bases, the J end lost 5 bases, and 8 bases lay between the germline ends. Here the CDR3 DNA reads TGTGCCAGCAGTTTGGGGAGGCATCAGCCCCAGCATTTT. It specifies CASSLGRHQPQHF.

This chain connects TRBV24-1 to TRBJ2-2; D possibly corresponds to TRBD1 (5 bases). Trimming shortened V by 5 bases and J by 5 bases, and 11 bases separated the two germline ends. CDR3 length: 14 amino acids. Germline V CDR1 and CDR2: KGHDR, SFDVKD. CDR3 in amino acids: CATSASTATGELFF. The CDR3 DNA reads as TGTGCCACCAGTGCCTCGACAGCGACCGGGGAGCTGTTTTTT.

This rearrangement joins TRBV10-1 to TRBJ1-5; 8 bases map to TRBD1. CDR3 length: 18 amino acids. V lost 0 bases and J lost 6; bases outside the gene matches: 13. Germline loops: CDR1 WNHNN, CDR2 SYGVQD (reference sequence). The CDR3 DNA reads as TGCGCCAGCAGTGAGTCGGACAGGGAGGAGTTTTGCCGTCAGCCCCAGCATTTT. Its translation: CASSESDREEFCRQPQHF.

The chain recombines TRBV27 with TRBJ1-5; 7 nucleotides align to TRBD1. The CDR3 runs to 16 residues. Germline V gives CDR1 MNHEY, CDR2 SMNVEV (reference sequence). V shed 5 bases, J shed 5 bases, and the junction held 12 bases outside the gene matches. The CDR3 spells CASSPMGQIGYQPQHF. CDR3 nucleotides: TGTGCCAGCAGTCCAATGGGACAGATAGGGTATCAGCCCCAGCATTTT.

The genes are TRBV10-1 and TRBJ2-7, with D hard to call. This CDR3 comprises 13 residues. From germline, CDR1 is WNHNN and CDR2 SYGVQD (reference sequence). Trimming removed 0 bases from V and 4 bases from J, with 7 bases in between. The CDR3 loop is CASSESTVYEQYF. In nucleotides, the CDR3 is TGCGCCAGCAGTGAGTCCACGGTATACGAGCAGTACTTC.

The chain uses TRBV3-1 (or the pseudogene TRBV3-2) and TRBJ2-7; 10 bases line up with TRBD1. CDR1 is LGHDT and CDR2 is YNNKEL in the germline V gene (reference sequence). The V segment lost 4 bases and the J segment 5 bases; nucleotides outside the gene matches: 11. This CDR3 is 16 amino acids long. CDR3: CASSPATGGAYNEQYF. The CDR3 bases are TGTGCCAGCAGCCCAGCGACAGGGGGCGCTTACAACGAGCAGTACTTC.

This chain uses TRBV27 with TRBJ2-3; D is unresolved. Trimming took off 3 bases at V and 4 bases at J, with 8 bases between the two ends. The CDR3 covers 13 residues. Per the germline V gene, CDR1 is MNHEY and CDR2 is SMNVEV (reference sequence). The CDR3 DNA reads TGTGCCAGCAGTTTCCTAGGCCCAGATACGCAGTATTTT. Amino acid sequence: CASSFLGPDTQYF.

The rearrangement uses TRBV7-9 and TRBJ2-1; 8 nucleotides align to TRBD2. The length of the CDR3 is 15 residues. Germline trimming cut 2 bases from V and 0 bases from J; bases unmatched to any gene: 0. Germline values: CDR1 SEHNR, CDR2 FQNEAQ (reference sequence). CDR3 DNA: TGTGCCAGCAGCTTACTAGCGGGCTCCTACAATGAGCAGTTCTTC. Protein sequence: CASSLLAGSYNEQFF.